Presented here are 32 T cell receptor beta chains from one specimen sequenced in a study of beta chain features in type 1 diabetes. Study results and caveats: All four CD4+ subsets from Type 1 diabetes patients carried moderately but significantly shorter TCRB CDR3s.

Isolated RNA was reverse transcribed in full, so expressed TCRB transcripts were sequenced. Data came from immunoSEQ multiplex PCR; TCRdb stores just in-frame clones and leaves some out. In the table there are about 240,000 clones, approximately 15% of which are singletons. Antigens for these TCRs are unknown. The sample was naive CD4+ T cells from blood. These receptors were obtained from a man younger than 45 with type 1 diabetes.

This chain links TRBV4-1 with TRBJ2-3; D perhaps matches TRBD2 (6 bases). The CDR3 has 17 amino acids. CDR1 is MGHRA and CDR2 is YSYEKL in the germline V gene. V lost 3 bases and J lost 3, with 19 bases in between. The CDR3 DNA reads TGCGCCAGCAGCCATAAGCAGGCGGGGATTCGAACAGATACGCAGTATTTT. Protein product: CASSHKQAGIRTDTQYF.

Only a few counts were recorded for this clone. The chain couples TRBV7-2 to TRBJ2-5; tentative D call: TRBD2 (6 bases). The germline CDR1 and CDR2 sequences are SGHTA and FQGNSA. Trimming took off 0 bases at V and 2 bases at J, with 10 bases between the two ends. CDR3 size: 15 residues. The CDR3 DNA reads as TGTGCCAGCAGCTTAGCGCTGGGGAGGCAAGAGACCCAGTACTTC. Translation gives CASSLALGRQETQYF.

This sequence joins TRBV7-9 and TRBJ2-3; TRBD2 aligns across 10 bases. This CDR3 comprises 14 residues. Germline CDR1 reads SEHNR; CDR2 reads FQNEAQ (reference sequence). The junction had 3 bases not matched to a gene; V was cut back by 5 bases and J by 4 bases. The CDR3 DNA is TGTGCCAGCAGCCCCGGACTAGCGGCAGATACGCAGTATTTT. Protein sequence: CASSPGLAADTQYF.

This sequence joins TRBV5-1 and TRBJ2-3; no definite D call. This CDR3 has 14 amino acids. Germline CDR1 is SGHRS and CDR2 is YFSETQ. The germline V and J ends were trimmed by 0 bases and 1 base, with 6 bases remaining between them. In DNA, the CDR3 is TGCGCCAGCAGCTTGGCCCAGGGCACAGATACGCAGTATTTT. Translated: CASSLAQGTDTQYF.

The rearrangement joins TRBV6-5 to TRBJ1-2; no firm D call. The CDR3 totals 12 residues. The ends were cut back, 5 bases at V and 9 bases at J, with 13 bases in the middle. From germline, CDR1 is MNHEY and CDR2 SVGAGI. DNA of the CDR3: TGTGCCAGCAGTGCTTTTGGGGAGCGCTACACCTTC. It translates to CASSAFGERYTF.

The chain is built from TRBV2 and TRBJ1-2, with a weak D call TRBD1 (5 bases). The CDR3 loop spans 14 amino acids. CDR1 and CDR2 from the germline V gene are SNHLY and FYNNEI. Trimming cost V 4 bases and J 0 bases, with 9 bases left between them. CDR3 nucleotides: TGTGCCAGCAGTGCCGACAGTACTAACTATGGCTACACCTTC. It codes for CASSADSTNYGYTF. Drawing the rest from reference TRBV2 and TRBJ1-2, the complete variable domain is EPEVTQTPSHQVTQMGQEVILRCVPISNHLYFYWYRQILGQKVEFLVSFYNNEISEKSEIFDDQFSVERPDGSNFTLKIRSTKLEDSAMYFCASSADSTNYGYTFGSGTRLTVV.

This clone turned up a few times. The chain links TRBV25-1 to TRBJ1-1, with 8 bases that match TRBD1. Per the germline V gene, CDR1 is MGHDK and CDR2 is SYGVNS. J was trimmed by 5 bases and V by 6 bases; bases with no gene match: 5. The CDR3 has 13 residues. Here the CDR3 reads CASRGQGWTEAFF. DNA of the CDR3: TGTGCCAGCAGAGGACAGGGATGGACTGAAGCTTTCTTT.

The chain combines TRBV11-2 with TRBJ2-1; 7 nucleotides match TRBD1. The length of the CDR3 is 17 residues. Germline CDR1 SGHAT, CDR2 FQNNGV. The V segment lost 3 bases and the J segment 7 bases; nucleotides outside the gene matches: 15. The CDR3 region has the DNA TGTGCCAGCAGCTTTCCCCTGGGGAGACAGGGCCGAAATGAGCAGTTCTTC. It specifies CASSFPLGRQGRNEQFF.

V usage is TRBV2 and J usage is TRBJ1-1; D ambiguous. The CDR3 spans 13 residues. Germline CDR1 is SNHLY and CDR2 is FYNNEI. V lost 4 bases and J lost 7, with 13 bases in between. The CDR3 loop reads CASSVSSVGEAFF. CDR3 coding DNA: TGTGCCAGCAGTGTATCTAGTGTTGGTGAAGCTTTCTTT. The complete variable domain, with remaining parts taken from reference TRBV2 and TRBJ1-1, reads EPEVTQTPSHQVTQMGQEVILRCVPISNHLYFYWYRQILGQKVEFLVSFYNNEISEKSEIFDDQFSVERPDGSNFTLKIRSTKLEDSAMYFCASSVSSVGEAFFGQGTRLTVV.

This clone was found a few times. The chain uses TRBV5-1 and TRBJ1-6; D perhaps matches TRBD1 (6 bases). The CDR3 covers 14 residues. Germline V gives CDR1 SGHRS, CDR2 YFSETQ. V lost 4 bases and J 7 bases, leaving 12 bases between the germline ends. CDR3 residues: CASSLDSPNSPLHF. For the CDR3, the DNA is TGCGCCAGCAGCCTGGACAGTCCAAATTCACCCCTCCACTTT.

V gene TRBV29-1 combines with J gene TRBJ2-3, with 8 bases identical to TRBD2. V was clipped by 7 bases and J by 4 bases; unmatched bases: 13. The germline V gene has CDR1 SQVTM and CDR2 ANQGSEA. The CDR3 contains 15 residues. The CDR3 region is CSAEVLAEGPDTQYF. The CDR3 region has the DNA TGCAGCGCGGAAGTACTAGCGGAGGGCCCAGATACGCAGTATTTT.

The rearrangement uses TRBV5-1 and TRBJ2-1, with 10 bases lining up with TRBD2. After removal of 4 bases from V and 0 bases from J, the junction contained 7 bases not matched to a gene. The CDR3 has 17 amino acids. Per the germline V gene, CDR1 is SGHRS and CDR2 is YFSETQ. CDR3 sequence: CASSPRSSGSSYNEQFF. CDR3 DNA sequence: TGCGCCAGCAGCCCACGATCTAGCGGGAGCTCCTACAATGAGCAGTTCTTC.

This sequence joins TRBV5-4 and TRBJ2-2; 7 bases map to TRBD1. The V gene's germline CDR1 is SGHNT and CDR2 YYREEE (reference sequence). CDR3 length equals 17 residues. After removal of 0 bases from V and 7 bases from J, the junction contained 12 bases not matched to a gene. CDR3 in DNA: TGTGCCAGCAGCTTGGGCCGACAGGGTGGACGGGACGGGGAGCTGTTTTTT. Translation gives CASSLGRQGGRDGELFF.

This clone has just a few counts. This chain links TRBV21-1 with TRBJ2-6; no check of the table's D call, TRBD1, against the DNA was made. TRBV21-1 corresponds to a pseudogene. The CDR3 is 18 residues long. The CDR3 spells CASSNNTGPPSGANVLTF. As DNA, the CDR3 is TGTGCCAGCAGCAACAATACAGGGCCACCCTCTGGGGCCAACGTCCTGACTTTC.

This clone was detected only a few times. The chain combines TRBV7-9 with TRBJ2-7; 9 positions agree with TRBD2. This CDR3 is built from 14 residues. The germline gives CDR1 SEHNR, CDR2 FQNEAQ (reference sequence). Trimming at V came to 3 bases and at J to 3 bases, leaving 3 bases not matched to a gene. CDR3 in DNA: TGTGCCAGCAGCTTGGCGGGAGGGAGCTACGAGCAGTACTTC. Encoded protein: CASSLAGGSYEQYF.

This chain uses TRBV30 with TRBJ2-5; no clear D. The V and J ends lost 4 bases and 5 bases respectively, with 14 bases between them. CDR3 length equals 13 residues. The V gene's germline CDR1 is GTSNPN and CDR2 SVGIG (reference sequence). The CDR3 spells CAWKFSSSETQYF. The DNA for the CDR3 is TGTGCCTGGAAGTTTAGTTCATCGGAGACCCAGTACTTC.

This chain uses TRBV5-4 with TRBJ2-3; D uncertain. V lost 4 bases and J lost 0, with 12 bases in between. The CDR3 spans 15 residues. Germline CDR1 SGHNT, CDR2 YYREEE (reference sequence). CDR3 nucleotide sequence: TGTGCCAGCAGCCCTGACTGGAAGAGCACAGATACGCAGTATTTT. Protein product: CASSPDWKSTDTQYF.

This clone was detected only a few times. This chain links TRBV5-4 with TRBJ2-7, with TRBD2 identical over 8 bases. Germline V lookup: CDR1 SGHNT, CDR2 YYREEE (reference sequence). Losses at the gene ends were 4 bases for V and 0 bases for J; bases not matched to a gene: 6. The CDR3 covers 15 residues. This CDR3 is CASSGSGISSYEQYF. CDR3 DNA: TGTGCCAGCAGCGGTAGCGGGATCAGCTCCTACGAGCAGTACTTC.

This clone was found a few times. The CDR3 DNA reads as TGCAGCGTTGAAGGGGGCGACCACAATGAGCAGTTCTTC. Translating gives CSVEGGDHNEQFF. This chain joins TRBV29-1 and TRBJ2-1, with D perhaps matching TRBD1 (5 bases). The CDR3 is 13 amino acids. The V end lost 1 base, the J end lost 5 bases, and 9 bases lay between the germline ends. The germline CDR1 and CDR2 sequences are SQVTM and ANQGSEA.

The gene calls are TRBV19 and TRBJ2-3, with D possibly matching TRBD2 (6 bases). V was pared by 8 bases and J by 0 bases, with 9 bases between. The CDR3 is 13 residues long. Germline V lookup: CDR1 LNHDA, CDR2 SQIVND (reference sequence). The CDR3 DNA reads TGTGCCAGTGGCCGGGGGAGCACAGATACGCAGTATTTT. Residues: CASGRGSTDTQYF.

This clone appeared a few times. The same CDR3 also results from other DNA sequences found in this sample. The chain links TRBV7-8 to TRBJ2-5; maybe TRBD1 (5 bases). Trimming removed 3 bases from V and 2 bases from J, with 7 bases in between. The CDR3 contains 13 residues. Germline V gene lookup returns CDR1 SGHVS and CDR2 FQNEAQ. Here the CDR3 reads CASSLGQQETQYF. CDR3 in DNA: TGTGCCAGCAGCTTGGGGCAACAAGAGACCCAGTACTTC.

This rearrangement joins TRBV4-2 to TRBJ1-2, with a weak D call TRBD1 (5 bases). The germline V gene encodes CDR1 LGHNA and CDR2 YNFKEQ. Trimming took 0 bases from V and 2 from J, leaving 10 bases between them. There are 15 residues in the CDR3. The CDR3 nucleotides are TGTGCCAGCAGCCAAGACAGGGTATGGAACTATGGCTACACCTTC. Its protein product is CASSQDRVWNYGYTF.

As regards this clone: Different DNA sequences within this sample yield the same CDR3. This chain connects TRBV30 to TRBJ1-1; D call uncertain. From germline, CDR1 is GTSNPN and CDR2 SVGIG (reference sequence). The CDR3 covers 13 residues. Trimming stripped 1 base from V and 2 bases from J, with 8 bases between. CDR3 coding DNA: TGTGCCTGGAGTGGAACGGGAAACACTGAAGCTTTCTTT. This gives the protein CAWSGTGNTEAFF.

This clone was seen a handful of times. The rearrangement uses TRBV2 and TRBJ1-1; maybe TRBD1 (5 bases). This CDR3 has 12 amino acids. From germline, CDR1 is SNHLY and CDR2 FYNNEI. V was pared by 4 bases and J by 6 bases, with 9 bases between. CDR3 coding DNA: TGTGCCAGCAGTGGAGACAGTTCTGAAGCTTTCTTT. Residues: CASSGDSSEAFF.

The chain has TRBV10-3 and TRBJ1-3, with D possibly TRBD1 on 6 matching bases. Trimming stripped 8 bases from V and 4 bases from J, with 18 bases between. The CDR3 sequence is 15 residues long. The germline CDR1 and CDR2 sequences are ENHRY and SYGVKD. As DNA, the CDR3 is TGTGCCATCGCACCAGGGGCTACGACAGGAAACACCATATATTTT. This codes for CAIAPGATTGNTIYF.

This clone was seen only a few times. The genes are TRBV5-4 and TRBJ1-1; a possible D gene is TRBD1 (5 bases). Germline V gives CDR1 SGHNT, CDR2 YYREEE (reference sequence). Deletions cut 3 bases from V and 4 bases from J, with 13 bases between. The CDR3 totals 14 residues. CDR3 in amino acids: CASSSPTGITEAFF. The CDR3 coding sequence is TGTGCCAGCAGCTCCCCCACAGGAATCACTGAAGCTTTCTTT. Together with reference TRBV5-4 and TRBJ1-1, the CDR3 gives the full variable domain: ETGVTQSPTHLIKTRGQQVTLRCSSQSGHNTVSWYQQALGQGPQFIFQYYREEENGRGNFPPRFSGLQFPNYSSELNVNALELDDSALYLCASSSPTGITEAFFGQGTRLTVV.

This clone was observed a handful of times. The chain has TRBV6-1 and TRBJ2-5; no clear D. The germline V gene has CDR1 MNHNS and CDR2 SASEGT. The CDR3 length is 14 residues. V lost 8 bases, J lost 4 bases, and 17 bases lay in between. This CDR3 is CASPAQPSRETQYF. Written as DNA, the CDR3 is TGTGCCAGCCCAGCCCAGCCTAGTAGAGAGACCCAGTACTTC.

V gene TRBV30 combines with J gene TRBJ1-4; 8 bases are shared with TRBD1. The CDR3 sequence is 14 residues long. The V gene end was trimmed by 4 bases and the J gene end by 2 bases; junction bases not matched to a gene: 3. Germline CDR1 is GTSNPN and CDR2 is SVGIG (reference sequence). Written as DNA, the CDR3 is TGTGCCTGGACCACAGGGGGGACTAATGAAAAACTGTTTTTT. Translated, it gives CAWTTGGTNEKLFF.

This clone was counted only a few times. This sequence joins TRBV11-3 and TRBJ2-1; TRBD1 aligns across 9 bases. The CDR3 covers 14 residues. Unmatched junction bases numbered 6, after V lost 6 bases and J lost 6 bases. Germline V CDR1 and CDR2: SGHNT, YENEEA. CDR3 amino acids: CASRPMTGGNEQFF. In nucleotides, the CDR3 is TGTGCCAGCAGACCGATGACAGGGGGCAATGAGCAGTTCTTC.

The J gene is TRBJ2-7, the V gene TRBV5-1; a weak D match, TRBD2 (6 bases). V was shortened by 7 bases and J by 6 bases, with 14 bases between the two germline ends. CDR1 is SGHRS, CDR2 YFSETQ, per germline. The CDR3 contains 12 residues. CDR3 DNA sequence: TGCGCCAGCGGGGGAAGCGGGCTCGAGCAGTACTTC. As protein: CASGGSGLEQYF.

The V gene is TRBV6-5, the J gene TRBJ2-5; D possibly corresponds to TRBD1 (6 bases). CDR1 and CDR2 (germline): MNHEY, SVGAGI. Trimming stripped 6 bases from V and 1 base from J, with 12 bases between. The CDR3 covers 14 residues. The DNA of the CDR3 is TGTGCCAGCAGGATGAACAGGGCCCAAGAGACCCAGTACTTC. Its protein is CASRMNRAQETQYF.

This chain links TRBV6-5 with TRBJ2-5, with D perhaps TRBD2 (5 bases). The CDR3 length is 14 residues. Trimming stripped 4 bases from V and 7 bases from J, with 16 bases between. The germline V gene has CDR1 MNHEY and CDR2 SVGAGI. The DNA of the CDR3 is TGTGCCAGCAGTTCCCCAGCCCCGGCGGGGACCCAGTACTTC. This codes for CASSSPAPAGTQYF.